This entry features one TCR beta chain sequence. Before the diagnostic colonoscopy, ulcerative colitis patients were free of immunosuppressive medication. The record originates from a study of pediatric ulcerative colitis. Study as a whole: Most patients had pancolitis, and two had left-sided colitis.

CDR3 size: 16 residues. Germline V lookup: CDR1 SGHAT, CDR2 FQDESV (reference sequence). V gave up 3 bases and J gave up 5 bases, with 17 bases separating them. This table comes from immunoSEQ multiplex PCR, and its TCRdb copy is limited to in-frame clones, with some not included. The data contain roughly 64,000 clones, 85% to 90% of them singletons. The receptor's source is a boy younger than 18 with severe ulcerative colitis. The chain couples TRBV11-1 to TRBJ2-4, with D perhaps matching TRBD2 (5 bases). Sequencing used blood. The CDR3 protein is CASSLNLAPGQNIQYF. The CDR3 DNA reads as TGTGCCAGCAGCTTGAATCTAGCCCCCGGGCAAAACATTCAGTACTTC.